What follows are 19 T cell receptor beta chains derived from one specimen sequenced in a study of breast tumors, draining lymph nodes, adjacent tissues. Axillary draining lymph nodes of breast cancer patients supplied the node samples. TCRdb re-called the multiplex PCR reads through MiXCR, storing one row per CDR3 protein. In the table there are some 170,000 distinct CDR3 sequences, 30% to 40% of which are singletons. Sequenced sample: axillary lymph node tissue. These receptor sequences come from a female donor with breast cancer. Some clones in this sample may be carry-over from other donors' samples.

This clonotype was observed a few times. For the CDR3, the DNA is TGTGCCAGCAGTCATGCGGGGGGGCTTGGACTAGCGGGAGTGTCCTCCTACGAGCAGTACTTC. Amino acids: CASSHAGGLGLAGVSSYEQYF. The rearrangement uses TRBV6-1 and TRBJ2-7; 13 nucleotides align to TRBD2. In germline, CDR1 is MNHNS, CDR2 SASEGT. The CDR3 sequence is 21 residues long. The V and J ends lost 5 bases and 0 bases, in that order; junction bases with no gene match: 19.

Worth noting for this clonotype: Mismatch with germline at one junction end may stem from a read error. The chain carries TRBV7-9 and TRBJ2-1; 12 nucleotides line up with TRBD2. The germline V gene has CDR1 SEHNR and CDR2 FQNEAQ (reference sequence). The CDR3 totals 19 residues. In DNA, the CDR3 is TGTGCCAGCAGCCCAGTACTAGCGGGGGGCCGGATTACCCACAATGAGCGGTTCTTC. This gives the protein CASSPVLAGGRITHNERFF.

This chain links TRBV19 with TRBJ2-5, with D unresolved. Trimming removed 7 bases at V and 5 bases at J, with 14 bases between. Per the germline V gene, CDR1 is LNHDA and CDR2 is SQIVND (reference sequence). CDR3 length: 13 amino acids. The CDR3 loop is CASKGPSKETQYF. In DNA, the CDR3 is TGTGCCAGTAAAGGGCCAAGCAAGGAGACCCAGTACTTC.

This clonotype was seen ten or more times. The chain recombines TRBV7-9 with TRBJ2-5, with 9 bases aligning to TRBD2. Germline values: CDR1 SEHNR, CDR2 FQNEAQ (reference sequence). Trimming cost V 5 bases and J 0 bases; bases outside gene matches: 7. This CDR3 contains 16 residues. The CDR3 DNA is TGTGCCAGCAGCCCGCGGGGGGGGCTGTACCAAGAGACCCAGTACTTC. This translates into CASSPRGGLYQETQYF.

The chain is built from TRBV2 and TRBJ2-1; D uncertain. CDR3 length equals 13 residues. Germline CDR1 reads SNHLY; CDR2 reads FYNNEI. Trimming cost V 7 bases and J 7 bases, with 14 bases left between them. The CDR3 nucleotides read TGTGCCAGCAAGCCTTCGAGAGTTAATGAGCAGTTCTTC. Amino acids: CASKPSRVNEQFF.

In the case of this clonotype: This may come from a read error, since a much larger clone is one base off. The V call is TRBV29-1, the J call TRBJ2-5, with a tentative D call TRBD2 (5 bases). CDR3 size: 12 residues. Germline V gene lookup returns CDR1 SQVTM and CDR2 ANQGSEA. CDR3 in DNA: TGCAGCGTTACAGTGTGGGGAGAGACCCGGTACTTC. Protein product: CSVTVWGETRYF. Using reference TRBV29-1 and TRBJ2-5 for the parts outside the CDR3, the full variable domain is SAVISQKPSRDICQRGTSLTIQCQVDSQVTMMFWYRQQPGQSLTLIATANQGSEATYESGFVIDKFPISRPNLTFSTLTVSNMSPEDSSIYLCSVTVWGETRYFGPGTRLLVL.

This clonotype was picked up many times. The CDR3 spells CASSLVPSGGNEQFF. The CDR3 nucleotides are TGCGCCAGCAGCTTGGTGCCTAGCGGGGGCAATGAGCAGTTCTTC. V usage is TRBV5-1 and J usage is TRBJ2-1, with 10 bases matching TRBD2. This CDR3 region has 15 residues. CDR1 is SGHRS, CDR2 YFSETQ, per germline. The ends lost 0 bases at V and 6 bases at J; junction bases unmatched: 3.

To note about this clonotype: The conserved phenylalanine or tryptophan is not found at the CDR3 terminus, so this likely reflects a read error. The chain is built from TRBV24-1 and TRBJ2-5; D is perhaps TRBD1 or TRBD2 (5 bases each). CDR3 size: 13 residues. Germline lookup yields CDR1 KGHDR and CDR2 SFDVKD. V was shortened by 3 bases and J by 1 base, with 5 bases between the two germline ends. This CDR3 is CATSDGGQETQYL. The CDR3 DNA follows: TGTGCCACCAGTGATGGGGGCCAAGAGACCCAGTACCTC.

Here the CDR3 reads CSARPGAAEAFF. The CDR3, as DNA: TGCAGTGCTAGACCCGGAGCGGCTGAAGCTTTCTTT. This chain links TRBV20-1 with TRBJ1-1; D not certain. V lost 2 bases, J lost 6 bases, and 10 bases lay in between. Germline assignment: CDR1 DFQATT and CDR2 SNEGSKA (reference sequence). The CDR3 spans 12 residues.

This clonotype occurred once. V gene TRBV2 combines with J gene TRBJ2-5; the match to TRBD1 covers 7 bases. In germline, CDR1 is SNHLY, CDR2 FYNNEI. V was clipped by 5 bases and J by 5 bases; unmatched bases: 8. This CDR3 spans 14 amino acids. CDR3 DNA: TGTGCCAGCAGTTACGGCAGGGGACAGGAGACCCAGTACTTC. As protein: CASSYGRGQETQYF.

This clonotype was recorded many times. The V call is TRBV10-3, the J call TRBJ2-7; TRBD1 aligns across 7 bases. Germline CDR1 reads ENHRY; CDR2 reads SYGVKD. J lost 2 bases, V lost 8 bases, and 15 bases had no gene match. The CDR3 covers 16 residues. The CDR3 sequence: CAILDNRGTVAYEQYF. The CDR3 bases are TGTGCCATCCTTGACAACAGGGGAACCGTTGCCTACGAGCAGTACTTC.

As regards this clonotype: One base away lies a much larger clone, so this may be a sequencing read error. V usage is TRBV10-2 and J usage is TRBJ1-1; 8 nucleotides match TRBD1. Per the germline V gene, CDR1 is WSHSY and CDR2 is SAAADI. The CDR3 covers 14 residues. Losses at the gene ends were 6 bases for V and 5 bases for J; bases not matched to a gene: 8. This CDR3 is CASRRTGRTTEAFF. CDR3 nucleotide sequence: TGCGCCAGCAGACGGACAGGGAGGACGACTGAAGCTTTCTTT.

This clonotype appeared many times. The chain links TRBV9 to TRBJ2-2; D is uncertain. Trimming left V 3 bases short and J 4 bases short, with 13 bases between. CDR1 and CDR2 from the germline V gene are SGDLS and YYNGEE. The CDR3 runs 15 residues. DNA for the CDR3: TGTGCCAGCAGCGGTACGGCGTTTGCCACCGGGGAGCTGTTTTTT. Protein product: CASSGTAFATGELFF.

This clonotype was seen at least ten times. The gene calls are TRBV10-3 and TRBJ2-3; 7 bases agree with TRBD2. Trimming at V came to 6 bases and at J to 4 bases, leaving 10 bases not matched to a gene. CDR3 length: 15 residues. The V gene's germline CDR1 is ENHRY and CDR2 SYGVKD. In DNA form, the CDR3 reads TGTGCCATCAGCCTCTCTGGGGAGGGCTCAGATACGCAGTATTTT. This translates into CAISLSGEGSDTQYF.

This clonotype has ten or more counts. The gene calls are TRBV25-1 and TRBJ2-5; D possibly uses TRBD1 or TRBD2 (5 bases each). The CDR3 contains 14 residues. Trimming pared 9 bases from V and 4 bases from J, leaving 18 bases between. Germline V CDR1 and CDR2: MGHDK, SYGVNS. CDR3 sequence: CARPGLGEGETQYF. The CDR3, as DNA: TGTGCCAGGCCTGGGTTGGGGGAAGGAGAGACCCAGTACTTC.

Points on this clonotype: Likely a read error: the CDR3 ends without its conserved phenylalanine or tryptophan. This chain uses TRBV12-3 or TRBV12-4 with TRBJ2-2; maybe TRBD2 (5 bases). With 5 bases removed from V and 3 bases from J, the gap between germline ends came to 10 bases. The CDR3 has 14 amino acids. The CDR3, as DNA: TGTGCCAGCAGTGGCCTAGCCTACACCGGGGAGCTGTTTTCT. Its protein is CASSGLAYTGELFS.

On this clonotype itself: One end of the junction fails to match germline, which may point to a read error. The rearrangement joins TRBV7-2 to TRBJ1-2; the D gene is possibly TRBD1 (6 bases). The germline V gene has CDR1 SGHTA and CDR2 FQGNSA. CDR3 length: 15 residues. Written as DNA, the CDR3 is TGTGCCAGCAGACAGTCCCGGGACACGTACAATGGCTACTCCTTC. It encodes CASRQSRDTYNGYSF.

Comment on this clonotype: The junction shows a germline mismatch at one end, possibly a read error. CDR3 sequence: CASSLPGSRETQYF. In DNA, the CDR3 is TGCGCCAGCAGCTTACCAGGGTCGAGAGAGACCCAGTACTTC. The V and J genes are TRBV7-9 and TRBJ2-5, with D possibly matching TRBD1 (5 bases). Looked up from germline, CDR1 is SEHNR and CDR2 is FQNEAQ (reference sequence). The CDR3 runs to 14 residues. Full variable domain (missing parts from reference TRBV7-9 and TRBJ2-5): DTGVSQNPRHKITKRGQNVTFRCDPISEHNRLYWYRQTLGQGPEFLTYFQNEAQLEKSRLLSDRFSAERPKGSFSTLEIQRTEQGDSAMYLCASSLPGSRETQYFGPGTRLLVL.

This clonotype came up many times. The chain employs TRBV20-1 and TRBJ2-7; perhaps TRBD1 as D (5 bases). The CDR3 is 14 residues long. CDR1 DFQATT and CDR2 SNEGSKA come from the germline V gene (reference sequence). Trimming took off 0 bases at V and 3 bases at J, with 12 bases between the two ends. Here the CDR3 DNA reads TGCAGTGCTAGAGAGGGCAGGGTTCGCTACGAGCAGTACTTC. Protein sequence: CSAREGRVRYEQYF.